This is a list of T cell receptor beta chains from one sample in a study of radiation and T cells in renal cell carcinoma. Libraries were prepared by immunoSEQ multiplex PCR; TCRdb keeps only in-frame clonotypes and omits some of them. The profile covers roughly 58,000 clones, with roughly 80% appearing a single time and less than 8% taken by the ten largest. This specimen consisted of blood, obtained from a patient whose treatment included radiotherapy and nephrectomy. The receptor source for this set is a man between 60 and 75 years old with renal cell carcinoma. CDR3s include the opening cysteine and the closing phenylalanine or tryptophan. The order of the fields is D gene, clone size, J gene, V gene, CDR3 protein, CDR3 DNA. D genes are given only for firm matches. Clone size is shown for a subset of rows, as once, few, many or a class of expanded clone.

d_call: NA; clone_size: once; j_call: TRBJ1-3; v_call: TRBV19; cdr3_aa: CASRDDNSGNTIYF; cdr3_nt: TGTGCCAGTAGGGACGATAACTCTGGAAACACCATATATTTT
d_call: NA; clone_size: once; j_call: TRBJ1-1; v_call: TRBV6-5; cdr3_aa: CASSDFTSEAFF; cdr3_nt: TGTGCCAGCAGCGATTTTACAAGTGAAGCTTTCTTT
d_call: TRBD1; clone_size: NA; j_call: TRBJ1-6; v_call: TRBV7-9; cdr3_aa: CASSPRTGDLNSPLHF; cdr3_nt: TGTGCCAGCAGCCCACGGACAGGCGACTTGAATTCACCCCTCCACTTT
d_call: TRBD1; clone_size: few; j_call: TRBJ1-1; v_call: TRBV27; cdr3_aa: CASRWGTGGTEAFF; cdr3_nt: TGTGCCAGCAGGTGGGGGACAGGGGGCACTGAAGCTTTCTTT
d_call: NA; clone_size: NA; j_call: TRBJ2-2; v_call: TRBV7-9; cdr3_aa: CASTPGGFNTGELFF; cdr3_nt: TGTGCCAGCACCCCGGGGGGCTTCAACACCGGGGAGCTGTTTTTT
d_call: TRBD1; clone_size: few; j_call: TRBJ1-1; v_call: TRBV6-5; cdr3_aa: CASSLGTAATEAFF; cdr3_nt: TGTGCCAGCAGTCTCGGGACAGCGGCCACTGAAGCTTTCTTT
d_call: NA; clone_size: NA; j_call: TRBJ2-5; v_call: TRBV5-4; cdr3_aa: CASSYGVREETQYF; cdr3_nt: TGTGCCAGCAGCTACGGGGTTAGGGAAGAGACCCAGTACTTC
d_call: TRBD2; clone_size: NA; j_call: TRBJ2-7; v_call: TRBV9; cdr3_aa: CASSVGLAGEHEQYF; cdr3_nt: TGTGCCAGCAGCGTGGGACTAGCGGGGGAGCACGAGCAGTACTTC
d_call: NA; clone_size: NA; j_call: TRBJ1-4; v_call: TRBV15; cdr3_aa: CATSREAVATNEKLFF; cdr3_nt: TGTGCCACCAGCAGAGAGGCCGTTGCAACTAATGAAAAACTGTTTTTT
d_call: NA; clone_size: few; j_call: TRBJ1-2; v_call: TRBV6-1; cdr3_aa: CASSEGHQMRRGYTF; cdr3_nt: TGTGCCAGCAGTGAAGGACATCAGATGCGGCGTGGCTACACCTTC
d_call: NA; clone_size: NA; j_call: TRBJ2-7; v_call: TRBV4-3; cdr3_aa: CASSQETGTLSYEQYF; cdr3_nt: TGCGCCAGCAGCCAGGAGACCGGGACCCTCTCCTACGAGCAGTACTTC
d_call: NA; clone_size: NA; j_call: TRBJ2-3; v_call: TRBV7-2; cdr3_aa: CASSSTSDTQYF; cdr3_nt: TGTGCCAGCAGCTCCACGTCAGATACGCAGTATTTT
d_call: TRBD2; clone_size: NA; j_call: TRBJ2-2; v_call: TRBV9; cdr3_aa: CASKGPSGVTGELFF; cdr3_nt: TGTGCCAGCAAGGGGCCCAGCGGGGTAACCGGGGAGCTGTTTTTT
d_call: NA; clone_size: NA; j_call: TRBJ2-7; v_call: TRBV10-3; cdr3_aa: CAISESSGNEQYF; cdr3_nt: TGTGCCATCAGTGAGTCGAGTGGGAACGAGCAGTACTTC
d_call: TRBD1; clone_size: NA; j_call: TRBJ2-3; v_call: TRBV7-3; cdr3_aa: CASSSQGQLTDTQYF; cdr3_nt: TGTGCCAGCAGCTCACAGGGACAGCTCACAGATACGCAGTATTTT
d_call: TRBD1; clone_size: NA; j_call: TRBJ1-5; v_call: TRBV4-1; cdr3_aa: CASSQDLGQGWPQHF; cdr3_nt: TGCGCCAGCAGCCAAGATCTCGGACAGGGTTGGCCCCAGCATTTT
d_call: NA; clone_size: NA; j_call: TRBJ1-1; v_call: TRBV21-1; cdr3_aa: CASSKALETGLEAFF; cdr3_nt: TGTGCCAGCAGCAAAGCGCTTGAGACAGGGCTTGAAGCTTTCTTT
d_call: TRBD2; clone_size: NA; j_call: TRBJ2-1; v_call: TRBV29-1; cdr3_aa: CSVVGVGGRGLDEQFF; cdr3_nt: TGCAGCGTTGTGGGGGTCGGCGGGAGGGGTCTCGATGAGCAGTTCTTC
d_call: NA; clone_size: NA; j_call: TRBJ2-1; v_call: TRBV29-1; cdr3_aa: CSVGFGTSNEQFF; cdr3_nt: TGCAGCGTTGGGTTCGGGACTTCTAATGAGCAGTTCTTC
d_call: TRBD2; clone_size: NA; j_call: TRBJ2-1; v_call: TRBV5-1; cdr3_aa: CASSTLTSGKYNEQFF; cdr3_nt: TGCGCCAGCAGCACGCTGACTAGCGGAAAGTACAATGAGCAGTTCTTC
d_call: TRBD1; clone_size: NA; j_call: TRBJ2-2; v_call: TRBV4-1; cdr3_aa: CASRGTGNTGELFF; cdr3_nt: TGCGCCAGCAGAGGGACAGGGAACACCGGGGAGCTGTTTTTT
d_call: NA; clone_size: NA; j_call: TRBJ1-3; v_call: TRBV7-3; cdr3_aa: CASSSQGLGNTIYF; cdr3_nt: TGTGCCAGCAGCTCACAGGGCCTGGGAAACACCATATATTTT
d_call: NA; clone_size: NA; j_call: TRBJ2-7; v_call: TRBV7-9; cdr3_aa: CASSPRRMGGPYEQYF; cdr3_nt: TGTGCCAGCAGCCCCCGTCGCATGGGGGGACCCTACGAGCAGTACTTC
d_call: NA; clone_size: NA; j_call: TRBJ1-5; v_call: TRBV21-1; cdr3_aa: CASSKVGQINQPQHF; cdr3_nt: TGTGCCAGCAGCAAAGTGGGGCAGATCAATCAGCCCCAGCATTTT
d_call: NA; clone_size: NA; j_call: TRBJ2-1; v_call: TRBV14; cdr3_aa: CASSQAFSYNEQFF; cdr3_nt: TGTGCCAGCAGCCAAGCATTCTCCTACAATGAGCAGTTCTTC
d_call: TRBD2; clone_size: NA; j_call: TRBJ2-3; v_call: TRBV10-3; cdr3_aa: CAISEPPRGFVGGAPDTQYF; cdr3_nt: TGTGCCATCAGTGAGCCCCCGAGGGGGTTTGTCGGGGGGGCCCCAGATACGCAGTATTTT
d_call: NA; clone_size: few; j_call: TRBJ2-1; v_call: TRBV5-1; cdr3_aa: CASSFDGVSYNEQFF; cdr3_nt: TGCGCCAGCAGCTTCGACGGGGTCTCCTACAATGAGCAGTTCTTC
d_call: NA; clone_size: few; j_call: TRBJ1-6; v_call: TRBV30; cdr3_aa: CAWSVEAADSPLHF; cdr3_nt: TGTGCCTGGAGTGTAGAGGCAGCGGATTCACCCCTCCACTTT
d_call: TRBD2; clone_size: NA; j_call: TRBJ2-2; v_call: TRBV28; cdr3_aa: CASSLPPGLAASAGELFF; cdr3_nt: TGTGCCAGCAGTTTGCCCCCTGGACTAGCGGCCTCCGCCGGGGAGCTGTTTTTT
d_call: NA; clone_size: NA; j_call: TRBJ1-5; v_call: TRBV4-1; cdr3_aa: CASSQEWGYQPQHF; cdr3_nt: TGCGCCAGCAGCCAAGAATGGGGATATCAGCCCCAGCATTTT
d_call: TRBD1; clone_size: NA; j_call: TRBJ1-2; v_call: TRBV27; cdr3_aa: CASSFRDSLGYTF; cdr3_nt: TGTGCCAGCAGTTTCCGGGACAGTCTTGGCTACACCTTC
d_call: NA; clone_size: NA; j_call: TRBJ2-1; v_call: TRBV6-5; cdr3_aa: CASSYSSGDSDEQFF; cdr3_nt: TGTGCCAGCAGTTACTCGTCGGGGGATTCAGATGAGCAGTTCTTC
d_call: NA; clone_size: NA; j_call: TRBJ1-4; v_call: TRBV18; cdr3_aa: CASSQIFPGLATSNEKLFF; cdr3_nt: TGTGCCAGCTCACAGATATTTCCGGGCCTCGCAACTAGTAATGAAAAACTGTTTTTT
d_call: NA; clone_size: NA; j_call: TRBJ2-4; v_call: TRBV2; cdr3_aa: CASRVESLAKNIQYF; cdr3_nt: TGTGCCAGCAGAGTGGAATCTCTAGCCAAAAACATTCAGTACTTC
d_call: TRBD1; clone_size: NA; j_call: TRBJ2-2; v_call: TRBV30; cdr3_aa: CAGGTGAPPWELFF; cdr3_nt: TGTGCCGGGGGGACAGGGGCTCCCCCCTGGGAGCTGTTTTTT
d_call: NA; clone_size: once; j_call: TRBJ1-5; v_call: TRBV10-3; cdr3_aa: CAISESRGSENQPQHF; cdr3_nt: TGTGCCATCAGTGAGTCAAGGGGGTCAGAAAATCAGCCCCAGCATTTT
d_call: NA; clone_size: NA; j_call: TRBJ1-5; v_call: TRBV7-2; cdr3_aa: CASSSTTASNQPQHF; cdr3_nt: TGTGCCAGCAGCTCCACTACAGCCTCCAATCAGCCCCAGCATTTT
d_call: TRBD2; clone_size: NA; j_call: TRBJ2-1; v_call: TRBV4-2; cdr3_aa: CASSRRGRAEGNEQFF; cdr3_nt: TGTGCCAGCAGCCGTCGCGGGAGGGCCGAGGGGAATGAGCAGTTCTTC
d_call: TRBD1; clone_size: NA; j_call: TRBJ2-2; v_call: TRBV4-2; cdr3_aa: CASSQGYTGGVTGELFF; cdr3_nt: TGTGCCAGCAGCCAAGGTTATACAGGGGGAGTTACCGGGGAGCTGTTTTTT
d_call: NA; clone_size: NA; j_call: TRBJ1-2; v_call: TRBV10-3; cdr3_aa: CAITELFWGRLPSINYGYTF; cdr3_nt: TGTGCCATCACTGAGCTGTTTTGGGGCCGCCTGCCATCCATCAACTATGGCTACACCTTC
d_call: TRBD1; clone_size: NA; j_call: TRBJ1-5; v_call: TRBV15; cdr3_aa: CATRQGALSNQPQHF; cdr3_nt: TGTGCCACCAGACAGGGGGCTTTGAGCAATCAGCCCCAGCATTTT
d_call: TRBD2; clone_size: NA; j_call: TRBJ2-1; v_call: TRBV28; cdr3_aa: CASRPSGGADNEQFF; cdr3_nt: TGTGCCAGCAGACCAAGCGGGGGGGCCGACAATGAGCAGTTCTTC
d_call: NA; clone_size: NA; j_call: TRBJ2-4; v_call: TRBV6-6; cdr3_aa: CASSLSKNIQYF; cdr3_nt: TGTGCCAGCAGTCTTAGTAAAAACATTCAGTACTTC
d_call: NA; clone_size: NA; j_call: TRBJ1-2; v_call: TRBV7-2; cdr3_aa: CASSAGLSPNYGYTF; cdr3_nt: TGTGCCAGCAGCGCCGGACTAAGCCCGAACTATGGCTACACCTTC
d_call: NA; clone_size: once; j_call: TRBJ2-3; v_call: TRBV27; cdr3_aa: CATHHPFWGEGGIGPTDTQYF; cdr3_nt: TGTGCCACTCACCACCCCTTCTGGGGTGAAGGAGGGATAGGGCCTACAGATACGCAGTATTTT
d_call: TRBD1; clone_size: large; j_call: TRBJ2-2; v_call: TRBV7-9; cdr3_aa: CASSLEGQWSTGELFF; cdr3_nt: TGTGCCAGCAGCTTAGAGGGACAGTGGAGCACCGGGGAGCTGTTTTTT
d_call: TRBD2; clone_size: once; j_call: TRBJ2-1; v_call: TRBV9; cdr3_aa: CASSVDHGRLAGGPILKGHNEQFF; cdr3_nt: TGTGCCAGCAGCGTAGATCACGGAAGACTAGCGGGAGGGCCCATATTAAAGGGGCACAATGAGCAGTTCTTC
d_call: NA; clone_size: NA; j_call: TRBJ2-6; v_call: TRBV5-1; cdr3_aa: CASSSLTGGTGANVLTF; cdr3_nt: TGCGCCAGCAGCTCCCTTACGGGGGGCACGGGGGCCAACGTCCTGACTTTC
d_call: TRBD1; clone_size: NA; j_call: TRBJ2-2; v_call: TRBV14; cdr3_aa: CASSQTGTGFTGELFF; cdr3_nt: TGTGCCAGCAGCCAAACCGGGACAGGGTTCACCGGGGAGCTGTTTTTT
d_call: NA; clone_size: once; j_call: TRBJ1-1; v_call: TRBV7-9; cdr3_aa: CASSPPFRVNTEAFF; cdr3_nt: TGTGCCAGCAGCCCCCCATTTAGGGTGAACACTGAAGCTTTCTTT
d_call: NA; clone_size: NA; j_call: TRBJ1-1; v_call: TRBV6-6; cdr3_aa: CASSYDGSTEAFF; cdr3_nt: TGTGCCAGCAGTTACGATGGGAGCACTGAAGCTTTCTTT